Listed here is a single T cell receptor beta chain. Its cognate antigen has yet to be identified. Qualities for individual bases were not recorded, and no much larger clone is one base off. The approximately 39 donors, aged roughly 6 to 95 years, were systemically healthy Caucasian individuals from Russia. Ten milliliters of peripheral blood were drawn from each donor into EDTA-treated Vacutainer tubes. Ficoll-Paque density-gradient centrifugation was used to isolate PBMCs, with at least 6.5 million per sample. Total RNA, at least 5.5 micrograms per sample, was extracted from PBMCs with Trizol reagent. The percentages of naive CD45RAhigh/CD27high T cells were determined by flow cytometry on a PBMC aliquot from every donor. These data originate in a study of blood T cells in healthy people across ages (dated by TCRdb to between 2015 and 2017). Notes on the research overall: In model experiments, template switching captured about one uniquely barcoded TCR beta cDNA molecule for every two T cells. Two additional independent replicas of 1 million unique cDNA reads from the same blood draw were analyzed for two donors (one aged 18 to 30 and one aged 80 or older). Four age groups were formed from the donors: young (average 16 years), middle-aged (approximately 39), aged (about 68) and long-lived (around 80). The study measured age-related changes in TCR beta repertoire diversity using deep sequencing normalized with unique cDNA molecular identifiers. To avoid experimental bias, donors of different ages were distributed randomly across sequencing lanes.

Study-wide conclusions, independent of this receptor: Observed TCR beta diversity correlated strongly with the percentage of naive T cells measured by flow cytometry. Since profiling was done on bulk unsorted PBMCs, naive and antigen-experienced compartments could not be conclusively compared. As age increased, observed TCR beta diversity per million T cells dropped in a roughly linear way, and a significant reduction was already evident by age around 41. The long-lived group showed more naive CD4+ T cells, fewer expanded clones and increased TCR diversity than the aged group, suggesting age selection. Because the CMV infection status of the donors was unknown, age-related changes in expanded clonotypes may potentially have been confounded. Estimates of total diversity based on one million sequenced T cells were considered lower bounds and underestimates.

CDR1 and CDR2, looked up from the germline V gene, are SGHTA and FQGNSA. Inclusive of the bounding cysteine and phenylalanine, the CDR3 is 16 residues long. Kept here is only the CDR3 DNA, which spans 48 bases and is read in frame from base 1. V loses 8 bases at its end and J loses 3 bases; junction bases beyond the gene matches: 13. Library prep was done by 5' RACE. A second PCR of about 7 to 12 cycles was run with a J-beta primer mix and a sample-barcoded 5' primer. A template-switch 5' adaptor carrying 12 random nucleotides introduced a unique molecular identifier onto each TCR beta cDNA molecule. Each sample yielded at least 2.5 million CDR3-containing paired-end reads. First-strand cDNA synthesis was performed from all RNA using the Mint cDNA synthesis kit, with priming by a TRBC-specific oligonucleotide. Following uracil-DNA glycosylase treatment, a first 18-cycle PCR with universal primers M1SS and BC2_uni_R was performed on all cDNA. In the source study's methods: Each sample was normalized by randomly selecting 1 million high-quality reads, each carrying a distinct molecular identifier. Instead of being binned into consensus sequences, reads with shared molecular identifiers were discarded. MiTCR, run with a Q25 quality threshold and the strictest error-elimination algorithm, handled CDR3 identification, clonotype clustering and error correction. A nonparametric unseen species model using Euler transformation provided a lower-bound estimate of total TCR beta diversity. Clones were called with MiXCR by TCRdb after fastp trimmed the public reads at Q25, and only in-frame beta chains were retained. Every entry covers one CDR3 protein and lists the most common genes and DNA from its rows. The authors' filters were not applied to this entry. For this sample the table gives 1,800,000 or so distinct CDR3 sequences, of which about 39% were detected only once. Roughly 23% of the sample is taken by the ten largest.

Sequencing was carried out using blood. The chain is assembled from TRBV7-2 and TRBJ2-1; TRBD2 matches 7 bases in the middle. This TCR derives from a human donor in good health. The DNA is TGTGCCAGCGGCTCCTCCAAGACTAGCAGCTACAATGAGCAGTTCTTC. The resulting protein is CASGSSKTSSYNEQFF.